This T cell receptor beta chain appears in the sequencing data of a study of cytomegalovirus exposure and HLA in healthy donors. Overall study results and limits: Cytomegalovirus status was reportedly diagnosed by the classifier with high specificity and sensitivity. A few CMV-associated chains were confirmed in vitro to be specific for CMV antigens.

TCRdb keeps only in-frame clones here, not all; method: immunoSEQ multiplex PCR. The sample records 150,000 to 200,000 clones, 88% being singletons. Worth noting for this clone: What it recognizes is unknown.

From germline, CDR1 is SGHRS and CDR2 YFSETQ. Trimming took 0 bases from V and 0 from J, leaving 9 bases between them. The length of the CDR3 is 15 residues. Sequenced material: PBMCs. This sequence was found in a man aged 18 to 30 in good health and CMV-seronegative. The chain recombines TRBV5-1 with TRBJ1-2; TRBD1 might be the D (5 bases). The CDR3 bases are TGCGCCAGCAGCTTGGGTGCAGGGACTAACTATGGCTACACCTTC. As protein: CASSLGAGTNYGYTF.